This entry concerns a single T cell receptor (beta chain). Its recognized antigen is unknown. Base qualities are not provided; no much larger clone lies one nucleotide away. The data belong to a study of blood T cell repertoires in COVID-19 (dated by TCRdb to about 2020). Looking at the study overall: Samples from collaborators originated in the United States, Italy and Spain and spanned both the acute and convalescent phases of COVID-19. Nearly every sample came with metadata listing a de-identified subject ID, COVID-19 status, age in years and sex. Deeply sampled blood TCRbeta repertoires from subjects exposed to, actively infected with, or recovered from COVID-19 were included in the dataset. HLA class I and class II types, where available, came from metadata supplied by the sample provider rather than from assay-based typing. The repertoires were released in a freely available public database intended as a resource for research on the immune response to SARS-CoV-2. Samples were obtained from the ongoing ImmuneRACE study (first 160 participants) and from 1,000 to 1,500 subjects provided by 6 global collaborators. The prospective study material was composed of cDNA or gDNA derived from T cells, B-cell-depleted T cells, or PBMCs.

TCRbeta CDR3 regions were amplified from genomic DNA by means of the immunoSEQ Assay, a bias-controlled multiplex PCR. The study's processing was this. The number of nucleated cells in each sample was estimated from the amplification of reference gene primers within the assay. Sequence reads were collapsed and filtered to measure the absolute abundance of every unique TCRbeta CDR3 rearrangement. For each sample, productive Simpson clonality was calculated by taking the square root of Simpson's diversity index across productive rearrangements. TCRdb re-hosts the immuneACCESS table, in-frame sequences only. Its copies lack some clones; in the studies checked, an unresolved V gene accounts for under half of them, and the cause for the rest is not known. Clonal size and the V and J genes are those of that table, whereas D and trimming came from the DNA. In this sample the table shows about 190,000 clones, around nine tenths of which occur a single time. The ten largest clones take up roughly 6.2% of the sample.

Another Seattle source contributed samples from volunteer blood donors who had recovered from COVID-19. Whole blood was collected in K2EDTA tubes by collaborating institutions according to the institutions' own protocols. For TCRbeta analysis, collaborator samples were shipped as frozen whole blood, as isolated PBMCs, or as DNA extracted from either sample type. Measured from the cysteine to the phenylalanine, the CDR3 is 13 residues long. The entry retains the CDR3 DNA only, 39 bases that are in frame from base 1. Trimming costs V 2 bases and J 4 bases, and their ends lie 9 bases apart. Here is what the overall study found, with its caveats: How much clinical and demographic metadata was included differed by source and by participant, and the metadata was provided uncurated.

What was sequenced was peripheral blood. This sequence originates from a middle-aged woman who had recovered from COVID-19. This chain is built from TRBV12-3 or TRBV12-4 and TRBJ2-7; TRBD2 is a weak D gene call, 6 bases matching. The DNA sequence is as follows: TGTGCCAGCAGTTTAAGTGGAGGGTACGAGCAGTACTTC. It translates to CASSLSGGYEQYF.